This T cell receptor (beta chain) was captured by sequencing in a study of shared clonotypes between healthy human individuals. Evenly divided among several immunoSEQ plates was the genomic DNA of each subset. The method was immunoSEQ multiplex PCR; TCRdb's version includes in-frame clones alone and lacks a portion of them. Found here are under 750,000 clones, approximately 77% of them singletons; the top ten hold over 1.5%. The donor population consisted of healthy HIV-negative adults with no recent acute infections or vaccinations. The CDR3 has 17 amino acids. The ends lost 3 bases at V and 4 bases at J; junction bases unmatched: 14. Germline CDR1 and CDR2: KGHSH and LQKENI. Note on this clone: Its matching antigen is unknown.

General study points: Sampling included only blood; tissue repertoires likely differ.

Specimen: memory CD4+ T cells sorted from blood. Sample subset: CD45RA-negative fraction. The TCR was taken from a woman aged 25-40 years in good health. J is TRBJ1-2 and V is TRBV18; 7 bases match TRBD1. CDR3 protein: CASSPIIRGTESYGYTF. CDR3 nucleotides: TGTGCCAGCTCACCTATTATTCGAGGGACAGAGAGCTATGGCTACACCTTC.